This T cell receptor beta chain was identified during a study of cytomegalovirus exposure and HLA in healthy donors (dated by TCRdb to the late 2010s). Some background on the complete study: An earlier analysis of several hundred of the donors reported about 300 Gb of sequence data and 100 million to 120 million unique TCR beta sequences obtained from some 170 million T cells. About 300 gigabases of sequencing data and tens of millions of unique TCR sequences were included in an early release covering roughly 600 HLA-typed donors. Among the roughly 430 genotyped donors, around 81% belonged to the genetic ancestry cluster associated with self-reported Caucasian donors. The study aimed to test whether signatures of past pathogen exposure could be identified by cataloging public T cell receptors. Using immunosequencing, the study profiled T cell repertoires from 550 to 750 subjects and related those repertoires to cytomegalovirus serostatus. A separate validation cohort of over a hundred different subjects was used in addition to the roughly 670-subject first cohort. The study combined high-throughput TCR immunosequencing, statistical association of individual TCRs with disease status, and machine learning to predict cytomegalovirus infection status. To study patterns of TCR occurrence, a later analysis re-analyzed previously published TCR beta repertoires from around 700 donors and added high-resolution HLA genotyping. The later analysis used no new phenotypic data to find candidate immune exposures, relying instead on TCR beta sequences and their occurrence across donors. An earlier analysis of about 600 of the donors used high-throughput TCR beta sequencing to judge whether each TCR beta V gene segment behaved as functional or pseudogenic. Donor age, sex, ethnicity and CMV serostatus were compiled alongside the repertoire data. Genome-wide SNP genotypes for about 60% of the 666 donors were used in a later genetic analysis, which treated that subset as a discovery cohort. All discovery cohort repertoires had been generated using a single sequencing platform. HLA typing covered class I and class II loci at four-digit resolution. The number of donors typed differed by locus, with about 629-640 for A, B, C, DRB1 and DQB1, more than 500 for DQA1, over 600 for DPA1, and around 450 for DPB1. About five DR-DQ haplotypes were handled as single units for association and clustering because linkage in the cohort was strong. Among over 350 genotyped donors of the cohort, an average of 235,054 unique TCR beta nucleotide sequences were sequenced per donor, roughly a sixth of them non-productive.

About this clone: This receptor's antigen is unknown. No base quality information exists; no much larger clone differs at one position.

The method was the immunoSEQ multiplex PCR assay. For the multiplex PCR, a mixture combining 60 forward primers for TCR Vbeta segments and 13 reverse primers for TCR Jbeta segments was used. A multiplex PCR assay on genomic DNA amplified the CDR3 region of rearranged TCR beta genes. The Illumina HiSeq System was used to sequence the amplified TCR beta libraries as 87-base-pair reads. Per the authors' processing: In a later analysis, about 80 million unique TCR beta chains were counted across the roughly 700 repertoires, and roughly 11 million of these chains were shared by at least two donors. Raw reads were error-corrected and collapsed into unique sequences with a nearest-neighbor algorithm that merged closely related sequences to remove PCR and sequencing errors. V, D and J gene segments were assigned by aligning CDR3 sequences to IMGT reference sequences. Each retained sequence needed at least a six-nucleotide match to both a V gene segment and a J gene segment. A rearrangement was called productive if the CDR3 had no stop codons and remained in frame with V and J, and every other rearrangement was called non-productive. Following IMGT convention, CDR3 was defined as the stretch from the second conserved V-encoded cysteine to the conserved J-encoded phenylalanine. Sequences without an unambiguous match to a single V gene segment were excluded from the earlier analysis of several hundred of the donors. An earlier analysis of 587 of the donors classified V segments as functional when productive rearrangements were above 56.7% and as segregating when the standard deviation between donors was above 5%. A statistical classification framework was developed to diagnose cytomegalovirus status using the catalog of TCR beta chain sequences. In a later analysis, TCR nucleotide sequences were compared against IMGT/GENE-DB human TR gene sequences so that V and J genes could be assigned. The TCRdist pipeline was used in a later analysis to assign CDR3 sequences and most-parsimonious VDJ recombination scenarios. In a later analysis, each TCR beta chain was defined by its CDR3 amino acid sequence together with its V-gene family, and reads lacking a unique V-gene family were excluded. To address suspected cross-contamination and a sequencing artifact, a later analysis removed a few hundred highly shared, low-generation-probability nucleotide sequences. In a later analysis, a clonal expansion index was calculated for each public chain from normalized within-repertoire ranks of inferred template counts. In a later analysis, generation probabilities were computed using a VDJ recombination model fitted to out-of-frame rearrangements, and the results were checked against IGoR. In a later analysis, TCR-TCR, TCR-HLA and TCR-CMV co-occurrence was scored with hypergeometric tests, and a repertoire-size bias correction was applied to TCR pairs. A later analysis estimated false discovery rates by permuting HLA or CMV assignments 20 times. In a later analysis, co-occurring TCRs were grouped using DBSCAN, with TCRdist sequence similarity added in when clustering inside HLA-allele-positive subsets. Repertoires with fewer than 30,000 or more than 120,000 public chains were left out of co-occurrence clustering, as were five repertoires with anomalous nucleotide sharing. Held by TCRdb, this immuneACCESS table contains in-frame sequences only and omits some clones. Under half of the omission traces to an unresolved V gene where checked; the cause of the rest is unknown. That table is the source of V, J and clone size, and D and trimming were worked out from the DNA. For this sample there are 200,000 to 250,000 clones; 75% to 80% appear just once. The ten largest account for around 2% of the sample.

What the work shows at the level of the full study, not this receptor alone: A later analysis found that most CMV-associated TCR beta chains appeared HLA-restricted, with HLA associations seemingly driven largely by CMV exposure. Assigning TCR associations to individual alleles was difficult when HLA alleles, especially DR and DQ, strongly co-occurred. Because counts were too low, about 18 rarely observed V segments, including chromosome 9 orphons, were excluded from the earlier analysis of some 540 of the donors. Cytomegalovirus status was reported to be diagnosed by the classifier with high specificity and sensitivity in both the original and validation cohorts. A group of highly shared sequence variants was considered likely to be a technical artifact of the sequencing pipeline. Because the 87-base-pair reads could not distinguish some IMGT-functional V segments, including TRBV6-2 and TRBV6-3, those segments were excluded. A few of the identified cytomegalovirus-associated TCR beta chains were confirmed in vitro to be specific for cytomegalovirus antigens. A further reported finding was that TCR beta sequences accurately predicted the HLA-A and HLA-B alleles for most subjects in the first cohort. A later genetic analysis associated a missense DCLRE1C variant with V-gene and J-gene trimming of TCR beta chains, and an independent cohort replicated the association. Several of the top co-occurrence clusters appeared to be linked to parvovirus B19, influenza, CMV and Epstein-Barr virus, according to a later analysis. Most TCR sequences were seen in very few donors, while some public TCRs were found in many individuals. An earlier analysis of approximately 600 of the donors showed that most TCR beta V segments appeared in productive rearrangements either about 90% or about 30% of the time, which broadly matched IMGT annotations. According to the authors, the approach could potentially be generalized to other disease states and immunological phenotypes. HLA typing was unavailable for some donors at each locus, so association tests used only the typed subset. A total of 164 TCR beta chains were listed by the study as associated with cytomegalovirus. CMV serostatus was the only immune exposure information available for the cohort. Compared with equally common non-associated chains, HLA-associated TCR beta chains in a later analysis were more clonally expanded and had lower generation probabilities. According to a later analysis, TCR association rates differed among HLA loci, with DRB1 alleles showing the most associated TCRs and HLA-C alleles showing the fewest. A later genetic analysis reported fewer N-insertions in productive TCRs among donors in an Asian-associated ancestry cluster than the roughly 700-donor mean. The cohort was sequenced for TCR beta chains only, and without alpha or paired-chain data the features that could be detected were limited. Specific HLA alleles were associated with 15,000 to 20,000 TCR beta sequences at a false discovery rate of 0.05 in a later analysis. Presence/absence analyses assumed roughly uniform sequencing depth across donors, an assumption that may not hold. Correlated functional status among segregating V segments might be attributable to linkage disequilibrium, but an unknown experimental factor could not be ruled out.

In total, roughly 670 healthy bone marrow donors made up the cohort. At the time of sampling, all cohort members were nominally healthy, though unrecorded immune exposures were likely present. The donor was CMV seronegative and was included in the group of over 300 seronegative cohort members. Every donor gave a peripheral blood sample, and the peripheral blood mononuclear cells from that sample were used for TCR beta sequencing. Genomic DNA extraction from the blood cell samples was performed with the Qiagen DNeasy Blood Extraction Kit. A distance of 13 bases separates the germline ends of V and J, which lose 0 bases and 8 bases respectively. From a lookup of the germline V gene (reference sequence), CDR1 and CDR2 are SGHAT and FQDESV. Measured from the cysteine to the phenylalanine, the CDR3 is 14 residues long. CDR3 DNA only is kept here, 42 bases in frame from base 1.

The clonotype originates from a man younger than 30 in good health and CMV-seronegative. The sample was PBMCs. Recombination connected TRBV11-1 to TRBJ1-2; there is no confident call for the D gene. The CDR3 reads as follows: CASSLAWALGGYTF. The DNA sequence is TGTGCCAGCAGCTTAGCTTGGGCCCTCGGCGGCTACACCTTC.